Listed here are 27 T cell receptor beta chains from one sample, sequenced in a study of graft-versus-host responses after intestinal transplantation. These TCRs' antigens remain unknown. Some clones are missing from TCRdb's copy, which holds only in-frame ones; the method was immunoSEQ multiplex PCR. The profile shows some 90,000 clones, about 90% of them singletons. Material: unstimulated CD8+ T cells sorted from spleen or lymph node cells, obtained before transplant. The source is a human donor who was the organ donor for an intestinal transplant.

This chain connects TRBV19 to TRBJ2-1, with TRBD2 matching 7 bases. The CDR3 covers 17 residues. Trimming took 0 bases from V and 0 from J; bases not matched to a gene: 5. Germline V lookup: CDR1 LNHDA, CDR2 SQIVND (reference sequence). The CDR3 is CASSIDGWGGSYNEQFF. Written as DNA, the CDR3 is TGTGCCAGTAGTATAGATGGGTGGGGGGGCTCCTACAATGAGCAGTTCTTC. Based on the CDR3 plus reference TRBV19 and TRBJ2-1, the full variable domain is DGGITQSPKYLFRKEGQNVTLSCEQNLNHDAMYWYRQDPGQGLRLIYYSQIVNDFQKGDIAEGYSVSREKKESFPLTVTSAQKNPTAFYLCASSIDGWGGSYNEQFFGPGTRLTVL.

The J gene is TRBJ2-7, the V gene TRBV7-9; D is possibly TRBD2 (5 bases). Germline values: CDR1 SEHNR, CDR2 FQNEAQ (reference sequence). This CDR3 comprises 17 residues. V was trimmed by 1 base and J by 5 bases, leaving 21 bases between them. CDR3 bases: TGTGCCAGCAGCTTAGTCCCCGGCACGGGGTTATTCCACGAGCAGTACTTC. Its protein is CASSLVPGTGLFHEQYF. Full variable domain (outside the CDR3, taken from reference TRBV7-9 and TRBJ2-7): DTGVSQNPRHKITKRGQNVTFRCDPISEHNRLYWYRQTLGQGPEFLTYFQNEAQLEKSRLLSDRFSAERPKGSFSTLEIQRTEQGDSAMYLCASSLVPGTGLFHEQYFGPGTRLTVT.

The chain recombines TRBV4-1 with TRBJ2-7; the D is unclear. Between the trimmed V and J ends, which lost 4 bases and 0 bases, there was a span of 10 bases. There are 14 residues in the CDR3. Germline V gene data show CDR1 as MGHRA and CDR2 as YSYEKL. The CDR3 protein is CASSREVDSYEQYF. CDR3 coding DNA: TGCGCCAGCAGCCGCGAGGTAGACTCCTACGAGCAGTACTTC.

The chain uses TRBV29-1 and TRBJ2-1; tentative D call: TRBD1 (5 bases). This CDR3 region has 11 residues. Germline CDR1 and CDR2: SQVTM and ANQGSEA. Trimming took off 2 bases at V and 14 bases at J, with 13 bases between the two ends. The CDR3 loop reads CSVERGSGKFF. The CDR3 region has the DNA TGCAGCGTTGAAAGGGGTTCAGGGAAGTTCTTC.

As regards this clone: Other nucleotide sequences from this sample produce the same CDR3. The rearrangement uses TRBV27 and TRBJ1-4, with 8 bases identical to TRBD1. This CDR3 has 14 residues. In germline, CDR1 is MNHEY, CDR2 SMNVEV (reference sequence). Losses at the gene ends were 6 bases for V and 8 bases for J; bases not matched to a gene: 8. The CDR3 DNA is TGTGCCAGCAGCTCCCGACAGGGGAGAGAAAAACTGTTTTTT. This codes for CASSSRQGREKLFF.

V usage is TRBV6-1 and J usage is TRBJ2-2; D unresolved. CDR3 size: 14 residues. The V gene's germline CDR1 is MNHNS and CDR2 SASEGT. Trimming took 5 bases from V and 2 from J, leaving 9 bases between them. The CDR3 DNA sequence: TGTGCCAGCAGTCCCATTCTAAACACCGGGGAGCTGTTTTTT. It yields the protein CASSPILNTGELFF.

The chain uses TRBV4-1 and TRBJ1-2; weak D call: TRBD1 (5 bases). The CDR3 has 16 amino acids. Between the trimmed V and J ends, which lost 4 bases and 2 bases, there was a span of 17 bases. The germline V gene encodes CDR1 MGHRA and CDR2 YSYEKL. CDR3 residues: CASSPQGVGGNYGYTF. CDR3 DNA: TGCGCCAGCAGCCCTCAGGGCGTGGGGGGGAACTATGGCTACACCTTC.

This chain uses TRBV5-1 with TRBJ2-1, with TRBD2 matching over 9 bases. Germline-derived CDR1 and CDR2 are SGHRS and YFSETQ. The CDR3 loop spans 15 amino acids. Unmatched junction bases numbered 8, after V lost 5 bases and J lost 5 bases. The CDR3 DNA follows: TGCGCCAGCAGGTCCCGGCGGGGGGGAAACAATGAGCAGTTCTTC. This sequence encodes CASRSRRGGNNEQFF.

CDR3 in amino acids: CASSLDYAYEQYF. The CDR3 DNA sequence: TGCGCCAGCAGCTTGGACTACGCCTACGAGCAGTACTTC. The chain uses TRBV5-1 and TRBJ2-7; D is undetermined. Trimming removed 0 bases at V and 2 bases at J, with 6 bases between. Germline V gene data show CDR1 as SGHRS and CDR2 as YFSETQ. This CDR3 has 13 amino acids.

This chain uses TRBV7-9 with TRBJ2-7; D is undetermined. The CDR3 covers 12 residues. Germline CDR1 reads SEHNR; CDR2 reads FQNEAQ (reference sequence). V lost 4 bases to trimming and J lost 0 bases, with 4 bases between them. The CDR3 loop is CASSSSSYEQYF. The CDR3 DNA sequence: TGTGCCAGCAGCTCTAGCTCCTACGAGCAGTACTTC.

This clone is a singleton in its sample. The chain carries TRBV7-9 and TRBJ1-3; D is unresolved. Per germline, CDR1 SEHNR and CDR2 FQNEAQ (reference sequence). The CDR3 contains 17 residues. The V and J ends lost 2 bases and 4 bases respectively, with 18 bases between them. CDR3 DNA: TGTGCCAGCAGCTTATTATCTATAGGAGGCCGGGGAAACACCATATATTTT. It specifies CASSLLSIGGRGNTIYF.

The genes are TRBV7-8 and TRBJ1-5; the match to TRBD1 covers 7 bases. The CDR3 extends over 14 amino acids. In germline, CDR1 is SGHVS, CDR2 FQNEAQ. J lost 6 bases, V lost 1 base, and 3 bases had no gene match. The CDR3 bases are TGTGCCAGCAGCTTAGGACAGGGTTTTCAGCCCCAGCATTTT. It is translated as CASSLGQGFQPQHF.

The V gene is TRBV7-2, the J gene TRBJ1-5; D unclear. CDR1 is SGHTA, CDR2 FQGNSA, per germline. Deletions cut 1 base from V and 0 bases from J, with 10 bases between. This CDR3 comprises 16 residues. The CDR3 nucleotides are TGTGCCAGCAGCTTAGTCGCGGGTCCTAGCAATCAGCCCCAGCATTTT. Protein product: CASSLVAGPSNQPQHF.

The chain employs TRBV9 and TRBJ2-5, with TRBD2 identical over 13 bases. This CDR3 has 16 amino acids. V lost 0 bases to trimming and J lost 5 bases; unmatched junction nucleotides: 4. Per the germline V gene, CDR1 is SGDLS and CDR2 is YYNGEE. CDR3 in DNA: TGTGCCAGCAGCGTAGGACTAGCGGGGGGTGTGGAGACCCAGTACTTC. This translates into CASSVGLAGGVETQYF.

The chain is built from TRBV7-8 and TRBJ2-3, with 8 bases aligning to TRBD2. J was trimmed by 8 bases and V by 1 base; bases with no gene match: 11. The germline gives CDR1 SGHVS, CDR2 FQNEAQ. The CDR3 contains 16 residues. CDR3 coding DNA: TGTGCCAGCAGCTTAGAAGCGGGGGCCCGCGGGGGTACGCAGTATTTT. Its protein is CASSLEAGARGGTQYF.

The rearrangement links TRBV2 to TRBJ2-5, with TRBD2 identical over 8 bases. Germline V gene data show CDR1 as SNHLY and CDR2 as FYNNEI. The V gene end was trimmed by 6 bases and the J gene end by 5 bases; junction bases not matched to a gene: 5. The CDR3 is 13 residues long. The CDR3 sequence is CASRGLVPETQYF. The CDR3 DNA follows: TGTGCCAGCAGGGGACTAGTTCCCGAGACCCAGTACTTC.

The rearrangement links TRBV7-3 to TRBJ2-3; tentative D call: TRBD2 (6 bases). This CDR3 has 15 amino acids. Trimming cost V 2 bases and J 0 bases, with 9 bases left between them. The germline CDR1 and CDR2 sequences are SGHTA and FQGTGA. The CDR3 sequence is CASSLGGASTDTQYF. CDR3 coding DNA: TGTGCCAGCAGCTTAGGCGGGGCTAGCACAGATACGCAGTATTTT. The variable domain in full, completed from reference TRBV7-3 and TRBJ2-3, reads GAGVSQTPSNKVTEKGKYVELRCDPISGHTALYWYRQSLGQGPEFLIYFQGTGAADDSGLPNDRFFAVRPEGSVSTLKIQRTERGDSAVYLCASSLGGASTDTQYFGPGTRLTVL.

This sequence joins TRBV19 and TRBJ1-1, with 9 bases lining up with TRBD1. The CDR3 contains 14 residues. Per germline, CDR1 LNHDA and CDR2 SQIVND (reference sequence). Trimming at V came to 6 bases and at J to 3 bases, leaving 5 bases not matched to a gene. DNA of the CDR3: TGTGCCAGTAGCCCCGGGACAGGGTACACTGAAGCTTTCTTT. This sequence encodes CASSPGTGYTEAFF.

The rearrangement uses TRBV7-2 and TRBJ2-5; D perhaps matches TRBD2 (7 bases). Trimming removed 1 base at V and 4 bases at J, with 13 bases between. Per germline, CDR1 SGHTA and CDR2 FQGNSA. This CDR3 comprises 15 residues. CDR3: CASSLGGGGSETQYF. For the CDR3, the DNA is TGTGCCAGCAGCTTAGGCGGGGGCGGTTCAGAGACCCAGTACTTC.

This chain uses TRBV4-3 with TRBJ1-5, with D unresolved. V lost 4 bases to trimming and J lost 1 base, with 11 bases between them. This CDR3 is built from 15 residues. Germline V lookup: CDR1 LGHNA, CDR2 YSLEER. The CDR3 protein is CASSLRHGSNQPQHF. DNA of the CDR3: TGCGCCAGCAGCCTCCGACATGGGAGCAATCAGCCCCAGCATTTT.

The V call is TRBV12-5, the J call TRBJ2-7, with TRBD2 matching over 7 bases. The V and J ends lost 4 bases and 2 bases, in that order; junction bases with no gene match: 5. The length of the CDR3 is 14 residues. Per the germline V gene, CDR1 is LGHNT and CDR2 is FRNRAP. The CDR3 here is CASGYSGTTYEQYF. CDR3 DNA: TGTGCTAGTGGTTACAGCGGGACCACCTACGAGCAGTACTTC.

This rearrangement joins TRBV7-9 to TRBJ2-3; TRBD1 might be the D (5 bases). Germline lookup yields CDR1 SEHNR and CDR2 FQNEAQ (reference sequence). Trimming shortened V by 2 bases and J by 5 bases, and 11 bases separated the two germline ends. This CDR3 region has 14 residues. Written as DNA, the CDR3 is TGTGCCAGCAGCTTAACTGGGCAGGGAGATACGCAGTATTTT. Its translation: CASSLTGQGDTQYF.

This clone showed up just once. A read error may account for a junction end that differs from germline. The rearrangement uses TRBV7-6 and TRBJ2-1; 11 nucleotides match TRBD2. CDR1 and CDR2 from the germline V gene are SGHVS and FNYEAQ. There are 19 residues in the CDR3. The CDR3 region is CASSLALRPRETSGDEQLF. Written as DNA, the CDR3 is TGTGCCAGCAGCTTAGCATTGCGCCCGAGGGAGACTAGCGGGGACGAGCAGCTCTTC.

This chain's CDR3 is CASSPTTTAYEQYF. CDR3 in DNA: TGTGCCAGCAGCCCTACGACCACAGCTTACGAGCAGTACTTC. V is TRBV7-2 and J is TRBJ2-5; the D is unclear. The J call is doubtful: the DNA matches TRBJ2-7 better. CDR3 length: 14 residues. In germline, CDR1 is SGHTA, CDR2 FQGNSA.

The chain uses TRBV28 and TRBJ1-2, with 10 bases identical to TRBD1. This CDR3 is built from 17 residues. The junction had 12 bases not matched to a gene; V was cut back by 5 bases and J by 3 bases. The germline V gene has CDR1 MDHEN and CDR2 SYDVKM. The CDR3 nucleotides are TGTGCCAGCAGTGGTTGGGACAGGGGACACCGGTACTATGGCTACACCTTC. It yields the protein CASSGWDRGHRYYGYTF.

The chain links TRBV29-1 to TRBJ1-2; 9 nucleotides agree with TRBD1. The germline V gene has CDR1 SQVTM and CDR2 ANQGSEA. CDR3 size: 13 residues. V gave up 6 bases and J gave up 3 bases; unmatched junction bases: 5. The CDR3 sequence: CSVLGQGDYGYTF. The CDR3 DNA is TGCAGCGTCCTGGGACAGGGTGACTATGGCTACACCTTC.

This rearrangement joins TRBV7-9 to TRBJ1-1; TRBD1 is a possible D gene (5 bases). In germline, CDR1 is SEHNR, CDR2 FQNEAQ (reference sequence). The CDR3 totals 13 residues. V was trimmed by 5 bases and J by 8 bases, leaving 15 bases between them. The CDR3 DNA reads TGTGCCAGCAGCCCTAGAAATCGGGGGGAAGCTTTCTTT. This encodes CASSPRNRGEAFF.